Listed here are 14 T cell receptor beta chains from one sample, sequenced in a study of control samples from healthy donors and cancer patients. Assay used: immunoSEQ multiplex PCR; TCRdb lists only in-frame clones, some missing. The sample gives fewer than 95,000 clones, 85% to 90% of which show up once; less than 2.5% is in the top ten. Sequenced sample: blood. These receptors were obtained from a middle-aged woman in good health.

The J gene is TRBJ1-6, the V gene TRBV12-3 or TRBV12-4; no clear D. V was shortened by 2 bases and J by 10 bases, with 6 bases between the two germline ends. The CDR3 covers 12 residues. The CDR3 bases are TGTGCCAGCAGTTTAATAGGCTCACCCCTCCACTTT. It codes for CASSLIGSPLHF.

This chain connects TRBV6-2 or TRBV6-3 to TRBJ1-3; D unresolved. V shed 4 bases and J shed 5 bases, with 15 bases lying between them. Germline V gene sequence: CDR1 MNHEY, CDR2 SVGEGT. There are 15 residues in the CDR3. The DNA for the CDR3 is TGTGCCAGCAGTTCCGAACGGGGATCTAGAAACACCATATATTTT. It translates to CASSSERGSRNTIYF.

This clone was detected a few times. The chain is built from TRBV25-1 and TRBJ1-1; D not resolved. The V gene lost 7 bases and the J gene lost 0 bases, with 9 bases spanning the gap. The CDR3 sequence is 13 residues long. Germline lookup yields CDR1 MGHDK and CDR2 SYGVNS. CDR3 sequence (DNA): TGTGCCAGCAAGCAGGCCCTGAACACTGAAGCTTTCTTT. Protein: CASKQALNTEAFF.

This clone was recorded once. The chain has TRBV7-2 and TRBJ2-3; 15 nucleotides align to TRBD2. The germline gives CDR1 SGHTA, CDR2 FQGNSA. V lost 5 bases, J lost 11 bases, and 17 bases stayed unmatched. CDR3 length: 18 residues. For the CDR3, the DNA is TGTGCCAGCAGCCATTTAGGGAGGGGACTAGCGGGGGGTGAGGGGCAGTATTTT. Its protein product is CASSHLGRGLAGGEGQYF.

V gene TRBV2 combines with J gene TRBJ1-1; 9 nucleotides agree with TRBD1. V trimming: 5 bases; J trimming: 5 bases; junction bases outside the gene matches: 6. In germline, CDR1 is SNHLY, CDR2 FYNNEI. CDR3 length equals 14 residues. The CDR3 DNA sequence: TGTGCCAGCAGTCCACAGGGGGCGAGGACTGAAGCTTTCTTT. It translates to CASSPQGARTEAFF.

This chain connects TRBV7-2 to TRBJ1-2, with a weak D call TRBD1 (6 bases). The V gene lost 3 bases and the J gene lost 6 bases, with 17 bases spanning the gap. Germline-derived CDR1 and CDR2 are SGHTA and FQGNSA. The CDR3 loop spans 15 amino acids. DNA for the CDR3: TGTGCCAGCAGCTTTCTCAGTGGGGGGGCGGATGGCTACACCTTC. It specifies CASSFLSGGADGYTF.

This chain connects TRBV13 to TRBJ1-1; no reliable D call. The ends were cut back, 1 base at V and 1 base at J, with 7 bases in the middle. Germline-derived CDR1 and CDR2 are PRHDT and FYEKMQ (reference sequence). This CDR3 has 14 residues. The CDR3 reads CASSLDRENTEAFF. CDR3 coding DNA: TGTGCCAGCAGCTTAGACAGAGAGAACACTGAAGCTTTCTTT.

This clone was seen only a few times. The CDR3 coding sequence is TGTGCCAGCAGCCTAGAAGGCGGCAATGAGCAGTTCTTC. It codes for CASSLEGGNEQFF. This chain connects TRBV6-2 or TRBV6-3 to TRBJ2-1; D not resolved. V shed 6 bases and J shed 6 bases, with 12 bases lying between them. Germline loops: CDR1 MNHEY, CDR2 SVGEGT. The CDR3 loop spans 13 amino acids.

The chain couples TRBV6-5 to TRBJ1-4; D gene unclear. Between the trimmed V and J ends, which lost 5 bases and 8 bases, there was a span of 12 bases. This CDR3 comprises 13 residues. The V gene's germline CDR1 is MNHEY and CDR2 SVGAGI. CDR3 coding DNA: TGTGCCAGCAGTCGCCGACCGGAAGAAAAACTGTTTTTT. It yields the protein CASSRRPEEKLFF.

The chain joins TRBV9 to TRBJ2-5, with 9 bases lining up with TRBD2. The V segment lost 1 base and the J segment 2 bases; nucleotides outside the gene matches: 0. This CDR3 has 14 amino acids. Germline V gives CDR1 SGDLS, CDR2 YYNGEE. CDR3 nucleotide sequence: TGTGCCAGCAGCGTAACTAGCGGGCAAGAGACCCAGTACTTC. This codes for CASSVTSGQETQYF.

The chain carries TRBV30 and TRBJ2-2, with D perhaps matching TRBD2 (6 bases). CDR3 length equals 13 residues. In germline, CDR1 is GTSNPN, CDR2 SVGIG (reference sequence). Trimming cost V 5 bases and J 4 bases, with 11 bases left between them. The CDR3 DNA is TGTGCCTGGGGTGGGCGGGGCACCGGGGAGCTGTTTTTT. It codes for CAWGGRGTGELFF.

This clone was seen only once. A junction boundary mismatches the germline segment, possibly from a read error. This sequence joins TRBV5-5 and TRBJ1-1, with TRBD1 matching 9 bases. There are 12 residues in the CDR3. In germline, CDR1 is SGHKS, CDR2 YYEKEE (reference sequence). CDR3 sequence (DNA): TGTGCCGGCAGCTACAGGGGGCGCGAGGCTTTCTTT. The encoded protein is CAGSYRGREAFF.

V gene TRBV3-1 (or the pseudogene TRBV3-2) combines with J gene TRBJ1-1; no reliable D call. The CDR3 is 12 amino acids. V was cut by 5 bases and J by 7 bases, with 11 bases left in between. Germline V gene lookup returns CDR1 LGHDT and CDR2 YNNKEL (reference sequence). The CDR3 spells CASSADWDEAFF. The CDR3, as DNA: TGTGCCAGCAGCGCAGACTGGGATGAAGCTTTCTTT.

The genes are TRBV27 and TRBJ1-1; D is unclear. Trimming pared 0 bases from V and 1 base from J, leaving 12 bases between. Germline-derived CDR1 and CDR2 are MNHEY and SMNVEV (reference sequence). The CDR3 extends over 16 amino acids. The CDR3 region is CASSLSSVAGNTEAFF. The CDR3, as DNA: TGTGCCAGCAGTTTATCTAGTGTGGCGGGGAACACTGAAGCTTTCTTT.